This entry features one T cell receptor beta chain sequence. The CDR3 loop spans 19 amino acids. The germline V gene encodes CDR1 PRHDT and CDR2 FYEKMQ (reference sequence). J gave up 2 bases and V 0 bases, and 9 bases lay outside the gene matches. This entry belongs to a study of T cell changes during pregnancy in multiple sclerosis. The repertoire was sequenced with immunoSEQ multiplex PCR; TCRdb's copy has only in-frame clones and lacks some. Among under 25,000 clones listed, less than 90% were seen once. This clonotype originated in a female donor with multiple sclerosis, enrolled in a pregnancy study. The rearrangement links TRBV13 to TRBJ2-3; 12 positions agree with TRBD2. Sequenced material: CD8+ T cells from peripheral blood mononuclear cells, taken after pregnancy. The CDR3 region is CASSLGASGRVLDTDTQYF. Here the CDR3 DNA reads TGTGCCAGCAGCTTAGGAGCTAGCGGGAGGGTGCTTGACACAGATACGCAGTATTTT.